Detailed here is one T cell receptor (beta chain). The antigen is undetermined. This sample was taken from a study of vaccination effects on CD4 cells after COVID-19. About the research overall: Antigen-specific CD4+ T cells were expanded (with viral peptide pools) by the ViraFEST assay ahead of sequencing.

Data came from immunoSEQ multiplex PCR; TCRdb stores just in-frame clones and leaves some out. The sample yields some 30,000 clones, approximately 70% seen once. The V end was cut by 10 bases, the J end by 4 bases, with 16 bases between. Germline CDR1 WNHNN, CDR2 SYGVQD (reference sequence). The CDR3 totals 13 residues. At the end of around 11 days of culture, CD4+ T cells were isolated. Half-medium changes using IL-2 medium occurred on days 3 and 7. V usage is TRBV10-1 and J usage is TRBJ1-1; tentative D call: TRBD1 (6 bases). The sample here was CD4+ T cells from PBMCs cultured without peptide, taken before COVID-19 vaccination. This clonotype was sampled from a human donor who received a COVID-19 vaccine. The CDR3 sequence: CATVDRRGTEAFF. CDR3 in DNA: TGCGCCACCGTGGACAGAAGGGGCACTGAAGCTTTCTTT.